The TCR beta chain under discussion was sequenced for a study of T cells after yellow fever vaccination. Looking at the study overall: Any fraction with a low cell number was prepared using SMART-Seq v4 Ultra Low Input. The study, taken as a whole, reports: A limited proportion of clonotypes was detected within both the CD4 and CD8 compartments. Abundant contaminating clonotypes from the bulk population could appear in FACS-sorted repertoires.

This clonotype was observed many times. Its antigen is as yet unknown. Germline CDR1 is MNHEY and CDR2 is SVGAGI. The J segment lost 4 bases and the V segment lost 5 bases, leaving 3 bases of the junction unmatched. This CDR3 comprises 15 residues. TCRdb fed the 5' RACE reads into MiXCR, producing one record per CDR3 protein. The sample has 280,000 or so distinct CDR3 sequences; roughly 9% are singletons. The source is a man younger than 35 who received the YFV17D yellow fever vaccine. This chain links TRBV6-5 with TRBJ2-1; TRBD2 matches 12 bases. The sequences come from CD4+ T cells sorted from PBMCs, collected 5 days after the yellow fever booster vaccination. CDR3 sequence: CASSTGLAGYNEQFF. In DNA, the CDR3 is TGTGCCAGCAGTACTGGACTAGCGGGGTACAATGAGCAGTTCTTC.